This T cell receptor (beta chain) was obtained from a study of cytomegalovirus exposure and HLA in healthy donors. PCR used 60 Vbeta primers and 13 Jbeta primers. TCRdb's table, derived via immunoSEQ multiplex PCR, lists solely in-frame clones and lacks some. Of 60,000 to 70,000 clones listed, around 68% are singletons. Unmatched junction bases numbered 4, after V lost 4 bases and J lost 4 bases. The CDR3 is made up of 14 amino acids. From germline, CDR1 is ENHRY and CDR2 SYGVKD. The specimen sequenced was PBMCs. This sequence originates from a man in his forties in good health and CMV-seropositive. The gene calls are TRBV10-3 and TRBJ2-3; TRBD2 agrees at 8 bases. CDR3 sequence reads: CAISVGLVPDTQYF. CDR3 sequence (DNA): TGTGCCATCAGTGTGGGACTAGTACCAGATACGCAGTATTTT.